The present T cell receptor beta chain was sequenced within a study of T cell responses to AZD1222 COVID-19 vaccine. With respect to this clone: What it binds is unknown.

Study-wide findings and caveats: The study found vaccine-associated CD4 TCRs spanning spike, dominant at 160-218 and 743-854. Repertoires were collected only later (after the peak T cell response had occurred).

Profiling relied on immunoSEQ multiplex PCR, and the TCRdb table lists in-frame clones only, not all of them. Counted here are about 200,000 clones, roughly 92% occurring once; the ten biggest clones make up about 3.5%. The specimen comprised peripheral blood, sampled 28 days after the second dose of the MenACWY control vaccine. This receptor was obtained from an adult who received the MenACWY meningococcal vaccine as a control.

In DNA, the CDR3 is TGTGCCAGCAGCGTAGCTTCGGCGGGAGGGACCCAGTACTTC. Its protein is CASSVASAGGTQYF. The rearrangement uses TRBV9 and TRBJ2-5; 8 positions match TRBD2. V lost 0 bases and J lost 7; bases outside the gene matches: 5. This CDR3 has 14 amino acids. Germline assignment: CDR1 SGDLS and CDR2 YYNGEE. Based on the CDR3 plus reference TRBV9 and TRBJ2-5, the full variable domain is DSGVTQTPKHLITATGQRVTLRCSPRSGDLSVYWYQQSLDQGLQFLIQYYNGEERAKGNILERFSAQQFPDLHSELNLSSLELGDSALYFCASSVASAGGTQYFGPGTRLLVL.